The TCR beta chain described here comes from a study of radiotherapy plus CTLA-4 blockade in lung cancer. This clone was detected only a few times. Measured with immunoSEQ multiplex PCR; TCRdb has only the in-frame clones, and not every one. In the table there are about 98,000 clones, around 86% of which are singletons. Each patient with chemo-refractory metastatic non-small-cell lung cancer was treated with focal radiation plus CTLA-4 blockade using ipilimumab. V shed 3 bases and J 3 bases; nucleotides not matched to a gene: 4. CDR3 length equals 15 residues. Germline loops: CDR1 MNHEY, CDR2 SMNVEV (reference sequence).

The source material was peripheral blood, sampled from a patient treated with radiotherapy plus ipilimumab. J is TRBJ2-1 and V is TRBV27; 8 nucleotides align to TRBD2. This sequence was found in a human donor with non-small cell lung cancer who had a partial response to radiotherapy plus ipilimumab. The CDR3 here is CASSLGLEVYNEQFF. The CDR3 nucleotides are TGTGCCAGCAGTTTGGGACTAGAGGTCTACAATGAGCAGTTCTTC.